A selection of T cell receptor beta chains follows, all from one sample in a study of metastatic and nonmetastatic thyroid tumors. TCRdb re-called the PCR reads with MiXCR. This sample has tens of thousands of clones, with around 21% found just once. Material for sequencing was blood. The receptors come from a female donor with papillary thyroid cancer or a benign thyroid nodule (not recorded which). Some clones in this sample may be carry-over from other donors' samples. Each CDR3 is given with its conserved first and last residue. A D gene is named only where the DNA matches it firmly. Only part of the rows carry a size: once, few, many, or a class if the clone is expanded.

abundance | d_gene | j_gene | v_gene | CDR3aa | CDR3nt
many | NA | TRBJ2-3 | TRBV2 | CASSERGGDTQYF | TGTGCCAGCAGTGAGCGGGGCGGAGATACGCAGTATTTT
many | NA | TRBJ1-5 | TRBV19 | CASSLHRENQPQHF | TGTGCCAGTAGTCTCCACAGGGAGAATCAGCCCCAGCATTTT
few | NA | TRBJ2-7 | TRBV6-1 | CASPSSGSYEQYF | TGTGCCAGCCCTTCCTCAGGGAGCTACGAGCAGTACTTC
many | NA | TRBJ1-3 | TRBV19 | CASSIGRRVSGNTIYF | TGTGCCAGTAGTATTGGAAGACGGGTCTCTGGAAACACCATATATTTT
NA | NA | TRBJ1-1 | TRBV30 | CAWSVIQGNTEAFF | TGTGCCTGGAGTGTAATACAGGGCAACACTGAAGCTTTCTTT
NA | NA | TRBJ1-3 | TRBV20-1 | CSAREGPSGNTIYF | TGCAGTGCTCGAGAGGGCCCCTCTGGAAACACCATATATTTT
NA | NA | TRBJ1-6 | TRBV28 | CASGSYKYNSPLHF | TGTGCCAGCGGAAGTTACAAATATAATTCACCCCTCCACTTC
few | TRBD2 | TRBJ2-7 | TRBV19 | CASSIGLAGAYEQYF | TGTGCCAGTAGTATAGGACTAGCGGGAGCCTACGAGCAGTACTTC
NA | TRBD2 | TRBJ2-7 | TRBV30 | CAWSVLAANYEQYF | TGTGCCTGGAGTGTACTAGCGGCTAACTACGAGCAGTACTTC
NA | TRBD2 | TRBJ2-1 | TRBV20-1 | CSIERGENNEQFF | TGCAGTATCGAGCGGGGGGAAAACAATGAGCAGTTCTTC
NA | NA | TRBJ2-1 | TRBV20-1 | CSARGSDPGRSSYNEQFF | TGCAGTGCTAGAGGGTCTGACCCGGGGAGGAGCTCCTACAATGAGCAGTTCTTC
medium-sized | NA | TRBJ1-2 | TRBV6-1 | CASSPTREGIYGYTF | TGTGCCAGCAGTCCGACGCGGGAGGGGATTTATGGCTACACCTTC
many | NA | TRBJ2-2 | TRBV6-1 | CASIFGNTGELFF | TGTGCCAGCATCTTCGGTAACACCGGGGAGCTGTTTTTT
many | NA | TRBJ1-2 | TRBV20-1 | CSAPGQLRNYGYTF | TGCAGTGCTCCCGGGCAGTTGAGGAACTATGGCTACACCTTC
many | NA | TRBJ1-5 | TRBV29-1 | CSVLDRSNQPQHF | TGCAGCGTTCTCGACAGAAGCAATCAGCCCCAGCATTTT
many | TRBD1 | TRBJ1-5 | TRBV9 | CASSPRDRKEPQHF | TGTGCCAGCAGCCCCCGGGACAGGAAAGAGCCCCAGCATTTT
NA | TRBD1 | TRBJ2-3 | TRBV12-3/TRBV12-4 | CASSAQDRGTYTQYF | TGTGCCAGCAGTGCCCAGGACAGGGGCACATATACGCAGTATTTT
many | NA | TRBJ1-1 | TRBV20-1 | CSARGAFNTEAFF | TGCAGTGCTAGGGGGGCATTCAACACTGAAGCTTTCTTT
many | NA | TRBJ2-5 | TRBV20-1 | CSARDRRIQETQYF | TGCAGTGCTAGAGATCGGCGGATCCAAGAGACCCAGTACTTC
NA | TRBD1 | TRBJ1-2 | TRBV4-1 | CASSQEDRGFDDYTF | TGCGCCAGCAGCCAAGAGGACAGGGGGTTTGATGACTACACCTTC
many | TRBD1 | TRBJ2-3 | TRBV20-1 | CSAGQGGTDTQYF | TGCAGTGCTGGACAGGGGGGCACAGATACGCAGTATTTT
NA | NA | TRBJ2-7 | TRBV20-1 | CSAGRRVTYEQYF | TGCAGTGCTGGCAGACGGGTAACCTACGAGCAGTACTTC
NA | NA | TRBJ1-5 | TRBV18 | CASRSQGQPQHF | TGTGCCAGCCGTTCACAGGGACAGCCCCAGCATTTT
NA | TRBD1 | TRBJ1-1 | TRBV6-1 | CASSDAGTGNTEAFF | TGTGCCAGCAGTGACGCAGGGACAGGAAACACTGAAGCTTTCTTT
few | NA | TRBJ1-2 | TRBV19 | CASRDPGGRSYGYTF | TGTGCCAGTCGGGACCCGGGGGGAAGGAGCTATGGCTACACCTTC
many | TRBD2 | TRBJ2-1 | TRBV11-2 | CASSLVWTSGNYNEQFF | TGTGCCAGCAGCTTAGTATGGACTAGCGGAAACTACAATGAGCAGTTCTTC
many | TRBD2 | TRBJ2-7 | TRBV29-1 | CSVSGASGKYEQYF | TGCAGCGTTTCCGGCGCCAGCGGGAAATACGAGCAGTACTTC
NA | TRBD2 | TRBJ2-2 | TRBV5-1 | CASSSVLAGGTGELFF | TGCGCCAGCAGTTCAGTTCTAGCGGGAGGCACCGGGGAGCTGTTTTTT
many | TRBD1 | TRBJ2-3 | TRBV12-3/TRBV12-4 | CASSAEDRGTDTQYF | TGTGCCAGCAGTGCCGAGGACAGGGGCACAGATACGCAGTATTTT
many | NA | TRBJ1-1 | TRBV6-4 | CASSDGRGEAFF | TGTGCCAGCAGTGACGGGAGGGGGGAAGCTTTCTTT
many | NA | TRBJ2-6 | TRBV3-1 | CASSQIPSGANVLTF | TGTGCCAGCAGCCAGATACCCTCTGGGGCCAACGTCCTGACTTTC
NA | TRBD2 | TRBJ2-7 | TRBV5-4 | CASSLSGTSGSVAEQYF | TGTGCCAGCAGCTTGTCCGGGACTAGCGGGAGTGTCGCGGAGCAGTACTTC
many | NA | TRBJ2-7 | TRBV4-2 | CASSRTGSLDEQYF | TGTGCCAGCAGCCGAACGGGCTCACTCGACGAGCAGTACTTC
many | NA | TRBJ2-3 | TRBV24-1 | CATSDVHDGYIADTQYF | TGTGCCACCAGTGATGTACATGACGGGTACATCGCAGATACGCAGTATTTT
many | NA | TRBJ1-2 | TRBV30 | CAWSVTPANYGYTF | TGTGCCTGGAGTGTAACCCCAGCTAACTATGGCTACACCTTC
many | NA | TRBJ2-5 | TRBV5-4 | CASSLGRVPVVETQYF | TGTGCCAGCAGCTTGGGGAGAGTCCCTGTTGTGGAGACCCAGTACTTC
NA | TRBD2 | TRBJ2-7 | TRBV6-2/TRBV6-3 | CASSYTSGPPWGYDQYF | TGTGCCAGCAGTTATACTAGCGGGCCCCCTTGGGGCTACGATCAGTACTTC
few | NA | TRBJ1-3 | TRBV2 | CASSVGKSSGNTIYF | TGTGCCAGCAGTGTTGGAAAAAGCTCTGGAAACACCATATATTTT
many | NA | TRBJ1-2 | TRBV3-1 | CASSKREGGGYTF | TGTGCCAGCAGCAAAAGAGAGGGTGGGGGCTACACCTTC
many | TRBD2 | TRBJ2-5 | TRBV2 | CASSQSGRAEETQYF | TGTGCCAGCAGTCAGAGCGGGAGGGCCGAGGAGACCCAGTACTTC
few | NA | TRBJ2-7 | TRBV27 | CASSLSAGASYEQYF | TGTGCCAGCAGTTTATCGGCAGGTGCTTCCTACGAGCAGTACTTC
once | NA | TRBJ1-2 | TRBV5-1 | CASSLAGALDYGYTF | TGCGCCAGCAGCTTGGCGGGGGCTTTAGACTATGGCTACACCTTC
NA | TRBD1 | TRBJ1-2 | TRBV30 | CAWRDRGLWYGYTF | TGTGCCTGGAGGGACAGGGGGCTTTGGTATGGCTACACCTTC
many | TRBD2 | TRBJ2-1 | TRBV11-2 | CASKGLGYNEQFF | TGTGCCAGCAAAGGACTAGGCTACAATGAGCAGTTCTTC
many | TRBD1 | TRBJ2-5 | TRBV18 | CASSPRQGASETQYF | TGTGCCAGCTCACCACGACAGGGTGCCTCGGAGACCCAGTACTTC
few | NA | TRBJ2-7 | TRBV12-3/TRBV12-4 | CASSFGTNYEQYF | TGTGCCAGCAGTTTTGGAACGAACTACGAGCAGTACTTC